What follows describes a single T cell receptor beta chain. Its antigen is undetermined. This record belongs to a study of CD8 T cells in Susac syndrome. In the study overall: Of the sequenced Susac syndrome patients, over 5 had active disease and eight were in remission.

Findings and caveats of the study: Susac-specific public clones found in total CD8+ repertoires numbered 15 to 20, and those in CD8+ TEMRA repertoires numbered five.

Random hexamers were used to reverse transcribe roughly 0.45 to 1 ug of RNA. It was immunoSEQ multiplex PCR that amplified TCR beta CDR3 across 54 Vbeta and 13 Jbeta. TCRdb re-analysed the immunoSEQ multiplex PCR reads in MiXCR, keeping a single row per CDR3 protein. The data hold tens of thousands of distinct CDR3 sequences, with just under 95% observed a single time. V was trimmed by 8 bases and J by 0 bases, leaving 11 bases between them. The length of the CDR3 is 14 residues. The germline V gene encodes CDR1 MNHEY and CDR2 SMNVEV (reference sequence). TEMRA cells underwent FACS enrichment and CD8+ and CD4+ T cells underwent negative isolation.

The V and J genes are TRBV27 and TRBJ1-5; D possibly corresponds to TRBD1 (5 bases). The TCR comes from a human donor with Susac syndrome. Sequencing was carried out using CD8+ T cells from PBMCs. Here the CDR3 reads CASRGLTSNQPQHF. The CDR3 coding sequence is TGTGCCAGCCGGGGACTAACTAGCAATCAGCCCCAGCATTTT.